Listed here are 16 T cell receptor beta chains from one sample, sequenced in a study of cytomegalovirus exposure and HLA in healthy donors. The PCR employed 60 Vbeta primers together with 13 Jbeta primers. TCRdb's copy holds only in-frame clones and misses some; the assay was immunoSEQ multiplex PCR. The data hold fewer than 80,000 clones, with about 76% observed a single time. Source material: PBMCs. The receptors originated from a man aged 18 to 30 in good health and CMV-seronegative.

CDR3 coding DNA: TGTGCCAGCAGGCCCAACATTGCTAACTATGGCTACACCTTC. It codes for CASRPNIANYGYTF. This chain links TRBV28 with TRBJ1-2; D ambiguous. The V end was cut by 6 bases, the J end by 0 bases, with 11 bases between. CDR3 length: 14 amino acids. Germline V CDR1 and CDR2: MDHEN, SYDVKM.

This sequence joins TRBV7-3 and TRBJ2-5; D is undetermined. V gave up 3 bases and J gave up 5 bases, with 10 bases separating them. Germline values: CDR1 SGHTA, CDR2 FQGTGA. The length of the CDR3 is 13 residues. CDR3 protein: CASSFYGGETQYF. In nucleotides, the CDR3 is TGTGCCAGCAGCTTCTACGGCGGTGAGACCCAGTACTTC.

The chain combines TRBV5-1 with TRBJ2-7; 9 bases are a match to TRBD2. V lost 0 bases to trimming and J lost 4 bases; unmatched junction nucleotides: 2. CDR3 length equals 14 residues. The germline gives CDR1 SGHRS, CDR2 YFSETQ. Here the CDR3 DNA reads TGCGCCAGCAGCTTGGCTAGCGGGGCATACGAGCAGTACTTC. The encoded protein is CASSLASGAYEQYF.

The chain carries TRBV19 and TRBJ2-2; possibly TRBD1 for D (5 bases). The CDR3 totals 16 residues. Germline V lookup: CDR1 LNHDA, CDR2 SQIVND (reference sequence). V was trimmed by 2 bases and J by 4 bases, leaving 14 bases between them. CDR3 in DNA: TGTGCCAGTAGTATAATCGACAGCCTAGGCACCGGGGAGCTGTTTTTT. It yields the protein CASSIIDSLGTGELFF.

The CDR3 DNA sequence: TGTGCCAGCACCGGACAGTTCTATAATTCACCCCTCCACTTT. This translates into CASTGQFYNSPLHF. V is TRBV6-1 and J is TRBJ1-6, with a tentative D call TRBD1 (6 bases). This CDR3 is built from 14 residues. Per the germline V gene, CDR1 is MNHNS and CDR2 is SASEGT. V lost 7 bases and J lost 3, with 10 bases in between.

The CDR3 nucleotides are TGTGCCAGCAGTTCGCCTAGTATCTCCTACGAGCAGTACGTC. It specifies CASSSPSISYEQYV. The V gene is TRBV6-6, the J gene TRBJ2-7; D gene unclear. Germline values: CDR1 MNHNY, CDR2 SVGAGI (reference sequence). This CDR3 comprises 14 residues. Trimming left V 4 bases short and J 0 bases short, with 10 bases between.

The CDR3 DNA sequence: TGCGCCAGCAGCCCTCCGGGGGGGGGAGAGACCCAGTACTTC. Translation: CASSPPGGGETQYF. The genes are TRBV4-1 and TRBJ2-5, with 8 bases matching TRBD2. This CDR3 contains 14 residues. V was clipped by 4 bases and J by 4 bases; unmatched bases: 5. Per the germline V gene, CDR1 is MGHRA and CDR2 is YSYEKL.

CDR3 bases: TGTGCCAGCAGCCCCGAAGCCGGGGGGATCAATGAGCAGTTCTTC. This encodes CASSPEAGGINEQFF. The gene calls are TRBV4-2 and TRBJ2-1; 7 bases fit TRBD2. The V gene end was trimmed by 4 bases and the J gene end by 6 bases; junction bases not matched to a gene: 9. The CDR3 contains 15 residues. Germline assignment: CDR1 LGHNA and CDR2 YNFKEQ.

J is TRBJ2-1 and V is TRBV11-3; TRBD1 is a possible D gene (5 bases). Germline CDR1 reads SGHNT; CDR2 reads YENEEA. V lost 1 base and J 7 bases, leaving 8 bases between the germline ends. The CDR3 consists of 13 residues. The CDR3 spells CASSLGQLNEQFF. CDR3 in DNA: TGTGCCAGCAGCTTAGGACAGCTTAATGAGCAGTTCTTC.

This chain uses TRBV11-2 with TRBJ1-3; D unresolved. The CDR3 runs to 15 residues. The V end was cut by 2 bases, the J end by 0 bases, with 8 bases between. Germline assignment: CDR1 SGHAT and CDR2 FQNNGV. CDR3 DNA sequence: TGTGCCAGCAGCTTACTCACGGTCTCTGGAAACACCATATATTTT. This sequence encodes CASSLLTVSGNTIYF.

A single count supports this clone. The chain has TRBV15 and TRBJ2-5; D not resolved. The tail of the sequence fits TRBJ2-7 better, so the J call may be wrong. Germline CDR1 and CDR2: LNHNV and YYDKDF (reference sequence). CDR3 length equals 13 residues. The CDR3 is CATSRDPLNEQYF. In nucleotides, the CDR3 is TGTGCCACCAGCAGAGATCCCCTGAACGAGCAGTACTTC.

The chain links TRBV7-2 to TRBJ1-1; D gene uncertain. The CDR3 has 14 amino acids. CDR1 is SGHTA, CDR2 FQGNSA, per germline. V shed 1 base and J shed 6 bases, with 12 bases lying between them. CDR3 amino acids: CASSLVDPGSEAFF. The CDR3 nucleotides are TGTGCCAGCAGCTTAGTAGATCCGGGTTCTGAAGCTTTCTTT. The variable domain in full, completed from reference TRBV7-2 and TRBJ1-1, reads GAGVSQSPSNKVTEKGKDVELRCDPISGHTALYWYRQSLGQGLEFLIYFQGNSAPDKSGLPSDRFSAERTGGSVSTLTIQRTQQEDSAVYLCASSLVDPGSEAFFGQGTRLTVV.

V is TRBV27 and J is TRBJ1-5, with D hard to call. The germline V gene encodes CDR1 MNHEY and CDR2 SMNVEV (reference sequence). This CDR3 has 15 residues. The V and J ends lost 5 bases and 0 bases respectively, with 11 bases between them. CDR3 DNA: TGTGCCAGCAGTCCGTGGACTCCTAGCAATCAGCCCCAGCATTTT. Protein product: CASSPWTPSNQPQHF.

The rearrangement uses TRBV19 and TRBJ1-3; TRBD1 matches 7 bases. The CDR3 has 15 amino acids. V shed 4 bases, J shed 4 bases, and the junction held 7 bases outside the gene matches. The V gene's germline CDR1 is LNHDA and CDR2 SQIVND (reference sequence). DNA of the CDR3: TGTGCCAGTAGTAACACAGGGGCGGGAGGAAACACCATATATTTT. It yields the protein CASSNTGAGGNTIYF.

Here the CDR3 reads CASSTSGNTIYF. CDR3 DNA: TGTGCCAGCAGCACATCCGGAAACACCATATATTTT. The chain carries TRBV6-1 and TRBJ1-3, with unresolved D. The CDR3 has 12 amino acids. V was cut by 6 bases and J by 4 bases, with 7 bases left in between. CDR1 and CDR2 from the germline V gene are MNHNS and SASEGT.

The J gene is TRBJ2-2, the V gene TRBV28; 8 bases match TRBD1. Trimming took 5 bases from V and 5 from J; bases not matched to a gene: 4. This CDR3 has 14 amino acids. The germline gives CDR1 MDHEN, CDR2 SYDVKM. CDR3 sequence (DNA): TGTGCCAGCAGTGCGGGACAGGCAACCGGGGAGCTGTTTTTT. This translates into CASSAGQATGELFF. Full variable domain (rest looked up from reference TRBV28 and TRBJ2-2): DVKVTQSSRYLVKRTGEKVFLECVQDMDHENMFWYRQDPGLGLRLIYFSYDVKMKEKGDIPEGYSVSREKKERFSLILESASTNQTSMYLCASSAGQATGELFFGEGSRLTVL.